The T cell receptor beta chain described here comes from a study of identical twins. There are a few counts of this clonotype. Germline V lookup: CDR1 SNHLY, CDR2 FYNNEI. With 8 bases removed from V and 5 bases from J, the gap between germline ends came to 12 bases. The CDR3 loop spans 12 amino acids. MiXCR, applied by TCRdb to the 5' RACE reads, yields one record per CDR3 protein. Of around 960,000 distinct CDR3 sequences in the sample, approximately 13% were seen once. These records were also assigned to another study, of yellow fever vaccine responses in identical twins.

The rearrangement uses TRBV2 and TRBJ1-2; D unclear. Material for sequencing was PBMCs. This receptor was obtained from a woman aged 18-29 years in good health. The CDR3 bases are TGTGCCAGCTGGAGGATACAATATGGCTACACCTTC. As protein: CASWRIQYGYTF.